Shown below are 21 T cell receptor beta chains from a single sample sequenced in a study of early T cells in non-severe SARS-CoV-2 infection. TCRdb reanalysed the 5' RACE reads using MiXCR and keeps one entry per CDR3 protein. The sample includes approximately 81,000 distinct CDR3 sequences, about 14% of them seen just once. Sequencing was performed on whole blood. Receptors originate from an adult who was a healthcare worker with PCR-confirmed SARS-CoV-2 infection or an uninfected control (not recorded which).

The DNA for the CDR3 is TGTGCCAGCAGTACAGGGGGGACTCAGCCCCAGCATTTT. Translation: CASSTGGTQPQHF. The chain employs TRBV6-1 and TRBJ1-5; 8 bases line up with TRBD1. With V trimmed by 5 bases and J by 6 bases, 3 bases remained unmatched. CDR3 length: 13 residues. CDR1 MNHNS and CDR2 SASEGT come from the germline V gene.

This clonotype was detected ten times or more. The chain's CDR3 is CASSSGQGWTEAFF. In DNA form, the CDR3 reads TGTGCCAGCAGCTCGGGACAGGGGTGGACTGAAGCTTTCTTT. The chain has TRBV7-2 and TRBJ1-1; TRBD1 matches 10 bases. The CDR3 length is 14 residues. V gave up 4 bases and J gave up 5 bases; unmatched junction bases: 4. From germline, CDR1 is SGHTA and CDR2 FQGNSA.

In this sample, this clonotype turned up many times. The rearrangement links TRBV28 to TRBJ2-7; D uncertain. This CDR3 contains 12 residues. The V gene lost 6 bases and the J gene lost 0 bases, with 6 bases spanning the gap. Germline CDR1 MDHEN, CDR2 SYDVKM. The CDR3 DNA sequence: TGTGCCAGCAGACTGAACTCCTACGAGCAGTACTTC. Protein product: CASRLNSYEQYF. The variable domain in full, with the rest retrieved from reference TRBV28 and TRBJ2-7, is DVKVTQSSRYLVKRTGEKVFLECVQDMDHENMFWYRQDPGLGLRLIYFSYDVKMKEKGDIPEGYSVSREKKERFSLILESASTNQTSMYLCASRLNSYEQYFGPGTRLTVT.

This clonotype was detected ten times or more. The chain couples TRBV7-9 to TRBJ2-1, with D hard to call. The CDR3 is made up of 12 amino acids. V was cut by 2 bases and J by 8 bases, with 7 bases left in between. Germline V lookup: CDR1 SEHNR, CDR2 FQNEAQ (reference sequence). CDR3 residues: CASSLQGYEQFF. The CDR3 bases are TGTGCCAGCAGCTTACAAGGATATGAGCAGTTCTTC.

This sequence joins TRBV7-2 and TRBJ2-1; the match to TRBD2 covers 8 bases. The germline gives CDR1 SGHTA, CDR2 FQGNSA. The V and J ends lost 4 bases and 5 bases, in that order; junction bases with no gene match: 7. This CDR3 comprises 15 residues. Here the CDR3 DNA reads TGTGCCAGCAGCTCTAGCGGGTTCCACCACAATGAGCAGTTCTTC. Residues: CASSSSGFHHNEQFF.

The chain has TRBV30 and TRBJ1-1, with D uncertain. The CDR3 has 13 amino acids. The V gene lost 4 bases and the J gene lost 0 bases, with 9 bases spanning the gap. Germline CDR1 and CDR2: GTSNPN and SVGIG (reference sequence). The CDR3: CAWNRRLNTEAFF. CDR3 sequence (DNA): TGTGCCTGGAACCGGCGCTTGAACACTGAAGCTTTCTTT. Together with reference TRBV30 and TRBJ1-1, the CDR3 gives the full variable domain: SQTIHQWPATLVQPVGSPLSLECTVEGTSNPNLYWYRQAAGRGLQLLFYSVGIGQISSEVPQNLSASRPQDRQFILSSKKLLLSDSGFYLCAWNRRLNTEAFFGQGTRLTVV.

On this clonotype: One end of the junction is discordant with germline, which a read error may explain. The chain links TRBV20-1 to TRBJ2-3, with 12 nucleotides matching TRBD2. Germline V lookup: CDR1 DFQATT, CDR2 SNEGSKA (reference sequence). CDR3 size: 18 residues. The CDR3 region has the DNA TGCAGTGCTAGAGAGCTAGCGGGGGGGCCAGGATTGGGAAATACGCACTATTTT. This translates into CSARELAGGPGLGNTHYF.

This clonotype was counted at least ten times. The chain has TRBV5-1 and TRBJ2-3; 8 bases line up with TRBD1. Unmatched junction bases numbered 3, after V lost 2 bases and J lost 1 base. The CDR3 spans 15 residues. Per the germline V gene, CDR1 is SGHRS and CDR2 is YFSETQ. The CDR3 reads CASSLQTGGTDTQYF. CDR3 in DNA: TGCGCCAGCAGCTTACAGACAGGGGGCACAGATACGCAGTATTTT.

In this sample, this clonotype turned up many times. The chain carries TRBV7-9 and TRBJ2-7, with D possibly being TRBD2 (6 bases). Germline CDR1 reads SEHNR; CDR2 reads FQNEAQ (reference sequence). V was pared by 8 bases and J by 0 bases, with 11 bases between. The CDR3 covers 13 residues. CDR3 amino acids: CASRRDSSYEQYF. As DNA, the CDR3 is TGTGCCAGCCGCCGGGACTCCTCCTACGAGCAGTACTTC.

This clonotype was observed many times. V usage is TRBV11-2 and J usage is TRBJ1-2; no firm D call. The V end lost 5 bases, the J end lost 4 bases, and 17 bases lay between the germline ends. CDR3 length: 15 amino acids. Germline CDR1 and CDR2: SGHAT and FQNNGV. The CDR3 DNA sequence: TGTGCCAGCAGCCCTCTAGGAGGGTCCCGCTATGGCTACACCTTC. It codes for CASSPLGGSRYGYTF.

The V call is TRBV29-1, the J call TRBJ2-7; 9 positions match TRBD1. Germline CDR1 is SQVTM and CDR2 is ANQGSEA. J was trimmed by 1 base and V by 7 bases; bases with no gene match: 8. There are 14 residues in the CDR3. The chain's CDR3 is CSARTGTGSYEQYF. As DNA, the CDR3 is TGCAGCGCCAGAACCGGGACAGGGTCCTACGAGCAGTACTTC.

This clonotype was counted many times. The chain has TRBV7-6 and TRBJ2-1, with 10 positions matching TRBD2. After removal of 5 bases from V and 10 bases from J, the junction contained 11 bases not matched to a gene. Per germline, CDR1 SGHVS and CDR2 FNYEAQ. There are 15 residues in the CDR3. CDR3 loop: CASSPLLAGVGEQFF. Here the CDR3 DNA reads TGTGCCAGCAGCCCCTTGCTAGCGGGAGTAGGGGAGCAGTTCTTC.

At least ten counts were recorded for this clonotype. A read error may produce the germline difference seen at one junction end. V usage is TRBV7-7 and J usage is TRBJ2-5; 8 bases line up with TRBD1. Germline CDR1 and CDR2: SSHAT and FNYEAQ (reference sequence). The CDR3 length is 15 residues. Here the CDR3 DNA reads TGTGCTAGCAGCACCCGGGACAGGAACGGAGAGACCCAGTACTTC. It codes for CASSTRDRNGETQYF.

The chain combines TRBV11-3 with TRBJ2-1; a weak D match, TRBD2 (7 bases). The V gene lost 5 bases and the J gene lost 8 bases, with 16 bases spanning the gap. The CDR3 contains 14 residues. The germline V gene has CDR1 SGHNT and CDR2 YENEEA. The CDR3 bases are TGTGCCAGCAGCCTAGGAGGGGGGGCTCATGAGCAGTTCTTC. Its translation: CASSLGGGAHEQFF.

The sample holds many counts of this clonotype. V usage is TRBV7-2 and J usage is TRBJ1-2, with D tentatively TRBD1 (5 bases). Between the trimmed V and J ends, which lost 4 bases and 2 bases, there was a span of 8 bases. Germline-derived CDR1 and CDR2 are SGHTA and FQGNSA. This CDR3 region has 13 residues. The CDR3: CASSYRRNYGYTF. CDR3 bases: TGTGCCAGCAGCTACAGGCGGAACTATGGCTACACCTTC. Filled out from reference TRBV7-2 and TRBJ1-2, the complete variable domain reads GAGVSQSPSNKVTEKGKDVELRCDPISGHTALYWYRQSLGQGLEFLIYFQGNSAPDKSGLPSDRFSAERTGGSVSTLTIQRTQQEDSAVYLCASSYRRNYGYTFGSGTRLTVV.

This clonotype has a count of ten or more. The DNA for the CDR3 is TGCGCCAGCAGTCAAGGTGCGGGTGATACGCAGTATTTT. Its protein product is CASSQGAGDTQYF. V and J are TRBV5-1 and TRBJ2-3, with D tentatively TRBD2 (5 bases). The CDR3 consists of 13 residues. The V gene's germline CDR1 is SGHRS and CDR2 YFSETQ. V gave up 5 bases and J gave up 6 bases, with 13 bases separating them.

This clonotype was counted ten times or more. The chain is built from TRBV20-1 and TRBJ2-1, with 10 bases aligning to TRBD2. Germline CDR1 and CDR2: DFQATT and SNEGSKA (reference sequence). The CDR3 spans 15 residues. After removal of 6 bases from V and 8 bases from J, the junction contained 13 bases not matched to a gene. CDR3 sequence: CSAGPLAGVLHEQFF. CDR3 DNA: TGCAGTGCCGGCCCTCTAGCGGGAGTACTCCATGAGCAGTTCTTC.

In its sample, this clonotype was seen a few times. This chain joins TRBV3-1 and TRBJ1-2, with D possibly TRBD1 on 6 matching bases. The CDR3 sequence is 14 residues long. Germline V gives CDR1 LGHDT, CDR2 YNNKEL (reference sequence). V was trimmed by 0 bases and J by 5 bases, leaving 10 bases between them. The CDR3 spells CASSQDEGVYGYTF. Written as DNA, the CDR3 is TGTGCCAGCAGCCAAGATGAGGGGGTGTATGGCTACACCTTC.

This clonotype came up a few times. The CDR3 loop reads CASSFAGGTQDTQYF. The CDR3 DNA follows: TGTGCCAGCAGTTTTGCGGGGGGGACACAAGATACGCAGTATTTT. V gene TRBV27 combines with J gene TRBJ2-3; 9 nucleotides align to TRBD2. From germline, CDR1 is MNHEY and CDR2 SMNVEV (reference sequence). J was trimmed by 5 bases and V by 3 bases; bases with no gene match: 6. This CDR3 spans 15 amino acids.

The V call is TRBV19, the J call TRBJ2-7; TRBD1 matches 8 bases. Trimming at V came to 3 bases and at J to 4 bases, leaving 11 bases not matched to a gene. Per germline, CDR1 LNHDA and CDR2 SQIVND (reference sequence). CDR3 length equals 16 residues. The chain's CDR3 is CASSMPPAGGFYEQYF. The CDR3 coding sequence is TGTGCCAGTAGTATGCCCCCGGCAGGGGGCTTTTACGAGCAGTACTTC. Full variable domain (rest looked up from reference TRBV19 and TRBJ2-7): DGGITQSPKYLFRKEGQNVTLSCEQNLNHDAMYWYRQDPGQGLRLIYYSQIVNDFQKGDIAEGYSVSREKKESFPLTVTSAQKNPTAFYLCASSMPPAGGFYEQYFGPGTRLTVT.

This chain connects TRBV3-1 to TRBJ2-3; D might be TRBD1 or TRBD2, each matching 6 bases. CDR3 length: 13 residues. V was shortened by 1 base and J by 10 bases, with 12 bases between the two germline ends. CDR1 is LGHDT and CDR2 is YNNKEL in the germline V gene (reference sequence). The CDR3 nucleotides are TGTGCCAGCAGCCAAGTGGCGAGGGGGGCGCAGTATTTT. Translation gives CASSQVARGAQYF.